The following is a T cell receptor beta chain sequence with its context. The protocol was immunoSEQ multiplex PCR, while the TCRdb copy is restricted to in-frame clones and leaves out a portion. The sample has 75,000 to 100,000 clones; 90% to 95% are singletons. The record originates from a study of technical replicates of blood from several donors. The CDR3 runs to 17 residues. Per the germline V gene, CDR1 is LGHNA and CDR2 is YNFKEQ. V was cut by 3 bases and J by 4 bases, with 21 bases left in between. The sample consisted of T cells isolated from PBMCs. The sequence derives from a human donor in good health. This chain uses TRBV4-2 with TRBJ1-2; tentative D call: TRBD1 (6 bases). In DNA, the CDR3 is TGTGCCAGCAGCCACTTAGATGGACAGACTCGGTTCTATGGCTACACCTTC. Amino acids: CASSHLDGQTRFYGYTF.